This paragraph covers one TCR beta chain sequence. This sample includes further DNA sequences coding for the same CDR3. These data are taken from a study of blood T cell repertoires in COVID-19. Study details: T cells, B-cell-depleted T cells, or PBMCs provided the cDNA or gDNA that served as material.

The V gene lost 4 bases and the J gene lost 7 bases, with 10 bases spanning the gap. CDR3 length: 13 amino acids. Per the study methods: Scientists estimated how many nucleated cells there were by amplifying reference gene primers. TCRdb's table, derived via immunoSEQ multiplex PCR, lists solely in-frame clones and lacks some. For V, J and clone size, that table is used; D and trimming come from the DNA. This table holds roughly 60,000 clones, approximately 80% found once. Enrollment of patients from Seattle took place during active infection, with longitudinal follow-up. The receptor's source is a man between 50 and 59 years old with COVID-19, enrolled during active disease. This chain connects TRBV12-3 or TRBV12-4 to TRBJ2-2; possible D gene TRBD2, 5 bases. The material sequenced was peripheral blood. This chain's CDR3 is CASSSHRGGELFF. The DNA of the CDR3 is TGTGCCAGCAGTTCTCACCGGGGCGGGGAGCTGTTTTTT.